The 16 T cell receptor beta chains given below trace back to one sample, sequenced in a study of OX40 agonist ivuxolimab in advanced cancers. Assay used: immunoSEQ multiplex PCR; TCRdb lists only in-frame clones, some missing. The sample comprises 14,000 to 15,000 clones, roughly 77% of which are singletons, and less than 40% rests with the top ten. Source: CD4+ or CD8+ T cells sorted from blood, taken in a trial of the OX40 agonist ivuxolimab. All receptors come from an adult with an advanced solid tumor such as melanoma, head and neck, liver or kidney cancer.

CDR3 amino acids: CASRRDREVDGELFF. The CDR3 DNA is TGTGCCAGCAGACGAGACAGGGAAGTCGACGGGGAGCTGTTTTTT. The chain carries TRBV5-8 and TRBJ2-2; 7 nucleotides line up with TRBD1. The germline gives CDR1 SGHTS, CDR2 YDEGEE. CDR3 length equals 15 residues. V lost 5 bases and J lost 7; bases outside the gene matches: 11.

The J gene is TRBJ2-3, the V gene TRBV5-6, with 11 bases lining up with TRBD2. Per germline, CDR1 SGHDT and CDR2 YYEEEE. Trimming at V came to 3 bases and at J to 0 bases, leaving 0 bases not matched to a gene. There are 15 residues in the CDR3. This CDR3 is CASSSSGRSTDTQYF. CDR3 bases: TGTGCCAGCAGCTCTAGCGGGAGGAGCACAGATACGCAGTATTTT.

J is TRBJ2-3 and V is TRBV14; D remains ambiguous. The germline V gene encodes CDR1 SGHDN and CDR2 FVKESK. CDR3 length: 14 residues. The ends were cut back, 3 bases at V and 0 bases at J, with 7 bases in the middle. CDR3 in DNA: TGTGCCAGCAGCCACTTTTCGAGCACAGATACGCAGTATTTT. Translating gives CASSHFSSTDTQYF.

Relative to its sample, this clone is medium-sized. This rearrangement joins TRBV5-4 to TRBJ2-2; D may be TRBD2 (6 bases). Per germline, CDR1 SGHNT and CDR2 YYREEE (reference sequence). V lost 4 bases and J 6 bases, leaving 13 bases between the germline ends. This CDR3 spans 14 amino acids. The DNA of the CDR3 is TGTGCCAGCAGCCGCCGGGACTCGGCCGGGGAGCTGTTTTTT. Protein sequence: CASSRRDSAGELFF. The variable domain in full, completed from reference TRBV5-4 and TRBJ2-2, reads ETGVTQSPTHLIKTRGQQVTLRCSSQSGHNTVSWYQQALGQGPQFIFQYYREEENGRGNFPPRFSGLQFPNYSSELNVNALELDDSALYLCASSRRDSAGELFFGEGSRLTVL.

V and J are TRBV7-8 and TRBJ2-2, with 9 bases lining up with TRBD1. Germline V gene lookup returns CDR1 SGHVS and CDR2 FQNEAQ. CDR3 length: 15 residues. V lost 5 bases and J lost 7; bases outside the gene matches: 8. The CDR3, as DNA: TGTGCCAGCAGCCCTACACAGGGGGCGATCGGGGAGCTGTTTTTT. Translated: CASSPTQGAIGELFF.

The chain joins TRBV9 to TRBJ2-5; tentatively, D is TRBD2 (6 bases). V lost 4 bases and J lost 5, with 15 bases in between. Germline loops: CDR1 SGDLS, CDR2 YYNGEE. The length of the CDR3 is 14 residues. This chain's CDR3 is CASSSGLSEETQYF. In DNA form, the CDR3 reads TGTGCCAGCAGCTCAGGACTAAGCGAGGAGACCCAGTACTTC.

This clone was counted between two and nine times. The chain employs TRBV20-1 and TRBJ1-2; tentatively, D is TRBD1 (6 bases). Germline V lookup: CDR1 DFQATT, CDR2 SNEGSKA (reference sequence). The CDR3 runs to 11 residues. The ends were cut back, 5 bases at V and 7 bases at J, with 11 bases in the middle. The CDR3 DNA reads TGCAGTGCTCCGTGGGGGGCTGGCTACACCTTC. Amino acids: CSAPWGAGYTF.

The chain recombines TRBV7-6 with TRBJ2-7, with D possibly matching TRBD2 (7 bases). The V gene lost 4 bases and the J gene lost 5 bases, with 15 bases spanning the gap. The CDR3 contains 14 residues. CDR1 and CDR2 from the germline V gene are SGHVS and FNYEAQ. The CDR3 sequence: CASSYQGGAHEQYF. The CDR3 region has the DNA TGTGCCAGCAGCTACCAAGGGGGGGCCCACGAGCAGTACTTC.

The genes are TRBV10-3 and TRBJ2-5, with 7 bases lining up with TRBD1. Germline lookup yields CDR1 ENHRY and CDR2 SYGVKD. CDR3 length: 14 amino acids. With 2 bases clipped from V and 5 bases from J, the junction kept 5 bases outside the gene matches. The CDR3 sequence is CAISEPTGLETQYF. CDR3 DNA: TGTGCCATCAGTGAGCCGACAGGGTTGGAGACCCAGTACTTC.

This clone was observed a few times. In DNA, the CDR3 is TGTGCCAGCAGTGCCCGGGGAAGCTCCTACGAGCAGTACTTC. Translation: CASSARGSSYEQYF. The chain employs TRBV6-5 and TRBJ2-7; maybe TRBD2 (5 bases). Germline V gives CDR1 MNHEY, CDR2 SVGAGI. V lost 5 bases and J lost 0, with 11 bases in between. The CDR3 contains 14 residues.

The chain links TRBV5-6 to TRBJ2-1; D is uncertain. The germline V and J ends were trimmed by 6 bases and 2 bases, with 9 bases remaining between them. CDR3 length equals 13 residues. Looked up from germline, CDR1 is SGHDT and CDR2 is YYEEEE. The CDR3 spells CASTPGTYNEQFF. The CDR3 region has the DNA TGTGCCAGCACCCCGGGTACCTACAATGAGCAGTTCTTC.

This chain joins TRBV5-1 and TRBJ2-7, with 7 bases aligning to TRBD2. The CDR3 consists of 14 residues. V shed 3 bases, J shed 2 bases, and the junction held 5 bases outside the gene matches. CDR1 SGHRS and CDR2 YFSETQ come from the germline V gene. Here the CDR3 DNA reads TGCGCCAGCAGCTCGGCTAGCGGAGCCTACGAGCAGTACTTC. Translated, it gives CASSSASGAYEQYF.

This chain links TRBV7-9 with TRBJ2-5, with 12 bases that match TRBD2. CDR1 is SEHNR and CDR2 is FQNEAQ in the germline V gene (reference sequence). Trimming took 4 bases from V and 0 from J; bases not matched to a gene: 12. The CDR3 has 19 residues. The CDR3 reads CASSSTAASGRVYQETQYF. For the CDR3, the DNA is TGTGCCAGCAGCTCAACTGCGGCTAGCGGGAGGGTGTACCAAGAGACCCAGTACTTC.

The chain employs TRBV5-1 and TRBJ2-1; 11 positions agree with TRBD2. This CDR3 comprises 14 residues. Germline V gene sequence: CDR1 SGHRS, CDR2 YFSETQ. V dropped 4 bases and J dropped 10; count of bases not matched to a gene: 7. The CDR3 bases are TGCGCCAGCAGCCTTGGGACTAGCGGCGAGGAGCAGTTCTTC. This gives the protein CASSLGTSGEEQFF.

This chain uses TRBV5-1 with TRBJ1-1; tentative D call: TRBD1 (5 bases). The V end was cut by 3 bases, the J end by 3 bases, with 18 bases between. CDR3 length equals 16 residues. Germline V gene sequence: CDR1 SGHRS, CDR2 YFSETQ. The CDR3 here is CASSSILQGGYTEAFF. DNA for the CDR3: TGCGCCAGCAGCTCAATCCTCCAGGGTGGGTACACTGAAGCTTTCTTT.

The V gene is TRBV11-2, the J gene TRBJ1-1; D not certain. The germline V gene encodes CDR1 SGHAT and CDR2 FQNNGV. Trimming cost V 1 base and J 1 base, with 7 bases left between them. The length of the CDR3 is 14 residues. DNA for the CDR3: TGTGCCAGCAGCTTAGTATCGGGGAACACTGAAGCTTTCTTT. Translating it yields CASSLVSGNTEAFF.